Below are 26 T cell receptor beta chains sequenced from a single sample in a study of Ad26.COV2.S vaccination and SARS-CoV-2 variants (dated by TCRdb to the early 2020s). The library was prepared using the immunoSEQ multiplex PCR assay. Sourced from immuneACCESS, this table was stored by TCRdb with only in-frame sequences that have V and J called. A share of the clones is absent; for the studies checked, an unresolved V gene accounts for under half, and the remainder has no known explanation. For this sample there are fewer than 55,000 clones; roughly 80% appear just once. Clones ranked in the top ten supply roughly 45% of the sample. Interpreted using the paper, the time point label stands for: individuals recovered from natural SARS-CoV-2 infection. This specimen was peripheral blood, taken after recovery from COVID-19. The receptors were gathered from a human donor who had recovered from COVID-19.

With regard to this clone: Different DNA sequences within this sample yield the same CDR3. The chain couples TRBV5-1 to TRBJ1-1, with D unresolved. The CDR3 runs to 13 residues. Trimming shortened V by 0 bases and J by 1 base, and 4 bases separated the two germline ends. Per the germline V gene, CDR1 is SGHRS and CDR2 is YFSETQ. The CDR3 bases are TGCGCCAGCAGCTTGGCCGGGAACACTGAAGCTTTCTTT. It specifies CASSLAGNTEAFF.

This clone was seen only a few times. V usage is TRBV2 and J usage is TRBJ2-1; D may be TRBD1 or TRBD2 (5 bases each). Germline V gene data show CDR1 as SNHLY and CDR2 as FYNNEI. The length of the CDR3 is 13 residues. The V end was cut by 6 bases, the J end by 5 bases, with 11 bases between. CDR3 bases: TGTGCCAGCAGCGTGGGACCCGACAATGAGCAGTTCTTC. It translates to CASSVGPDNEQFF.

This rearrangement joins TRBV5-1 to TRBJ1-1; weak D call: TRBD1 (5 bases). The germline CDR1 and CDR2 sequences are SGHRS and YFSETQ. This CDR3 is 16 amino acids long. V was trimmed by 0 bases and J by 0 bases, leaving 12 bases between them. The CDR3 protein is CASSLEVGRVNTEAFF. CDR3 sequence (DNA): TGCGCCAGCAGCTTGGAAGTGGGCAGGGTGAACACTGAAGCTTTCTTT.

CDR3 DNA: TGTGCCAGCAGCTTAGACCAGGGGGCGAACTATGGCTACACCTTC. Protein sequence: CASSLDQGANYGYTF. V and J are TRBV7-2 and TRBJ1-2, with 8 bases matching TRBD1. With V trimmed by 1 base and J by 2 bases, 3 bases remained unmatched. There are 15 residues in the CDR3. Germline CDR1 SGHTA, CDR2 FQGNSA.

The chain recombines TRBV6-2 or TRBV6-3 with TRBJ2-5; D remains ambiguous. Trimming cost V 3 bases and J 5 bases, with 10 bases left between them. Looked up from germline, CDR1 is MNHEY and CDR2 is SVGEGT. The CDR3 totals 13 residues. The CDR3 DNA follows: TGTGCCAGCAGTTATAAAGTCGGGGAGACCCAGTACTTC. It yields the protein CASSYKVGETQYF.

The J gene is TRBJ2-3, the V gene TRBV6-5, with 12 bases lining up with TRBD2. CDR1 MNHEY and CDR2 SVGAGI come from the germline V gene. The CDR3 consists of 14 residues. The trim removed 5 bases at V and 7 bases at J, leaving 4 bases unmatched. The DNA of the CDR3 is TGTGCCAGCAGTCCTAGCGGGGGGGCATATACGCAGTATTTT. Translating it yields CASSPSGGAYTQYF.

This chain links TRBV5-1 with TRBJ2-5; D is ambiguous. The CDR3 runs 12 residues. V lost 0 bases and J lost 5, with 5 bases in between. CDR1 and CDR2 from the germline V gene are SGHRS and YFSETQ. The CDR3 region has the DNA TGCGCCAGCAGCTTGGATAGGGAGACCCAGTACTTC. Translation: CASSLDRETQYF.

The V call is TRBV5-4, the J call TRBJ2-2; D remains ambiguous. This CDR3 is 15 amino acids long. Germline V gene sequence: CDR1 SGHNT, CDR2 YYREEE (reference sequence). The V gene lost 0 bases and the J gene lost 5 bases, with 11 bases spanning the gap. CDR3 DNA: TGTGCCAGCAGCTTGGGGGTCTTTCTGACCGGGGAGCTGTTTTTT. Protein sequence: CASSLGVFLTGELFF.

V gene TRBV9 combines with J gene TRBJ1-4; 7 positions match TRBD1. V trimming: 4 bases; J trimming: 4 bases; junction bases outside the gene matches: 4. In germline, CDR1 is SGDLS, CDR2 YYNGEE. This CDR3 is 14 amino acids long. CDR3 sequence reads: CASSLGQLNEKLFF. The CDR3 bases are TGTGCCAGCAGCCTGGGACAGCTTAATGAAAAACTGTTTTTT.

V usage is TRBV2 and J usage is TRBJ1-2, with 10 bases that match TRBD1. This CDR3 contains 13 residues. Germline-derived CDR1 and CDR2 are SNHLY and FYNNEI. With 6 bases clipped from V and 3 bases from J, the junction kept 1 base outside the gene matches. CDR3 loop: CASRTGGDYGYTF. The CDR3 DNA follows: TGTGCCAGCAGGACAGGGGGCGACTATGGCTACACCTTC.

This chain uses TRBV7-8 with TRBJ2-7, with no clear D. V was pared by 2 bases and J by 2 bases, with 16 bases between. The CDR3 extends over 16 amino acids. Germline V gives CDR1 SGHVS, CDR2 FQNEAQ. The CDR3 loop is CASSLPPSGVPYEQYF. CDR3 bases: TGTGCCAGCAGCTTACCCCCGTCCGGTGTTCCCTACGAGCAGTACTTC.

The chain employs TRBV6-1 and TRBJ2-3; 8 bases line up with TRBD2. Germline CDR1 is MNHNS and CDR2 is SASEGT. V lost 3 bases and J lost 3; bases outside the gene matches: 8. The CDR3 is 16 amino acids. CDR3 sequence: CASSDRSGVSTDTQYF. DNA of the CDR3: TGTGCCAGCAGTGATCGTAGCGGGGTGTCAACAGATACGCAGTATTTT.

This chain uses TRBV3-1 (or the pseudogene TRBV3-2) with TRBJ2-7; tentative D call: TRBD2 (7 bases). CDR1 and CDR2 from the germline V gene are LGHDT and YNNKEL (reference sequence). V was pared by 4 bases and J by 0 bases, with 16 bases between. The CDR3 covers 16 residues. The CDR3 DNA sequence: TGTGCCAGCAGCCCTATTGACAGGACTAGCTCCTACGAGCAGTACTTC. Protein: CASSPIDRTSSYEQYF.

This clone appeared a single time. The V and J genes are TRBV12-3 or TRBV12-4 and TRBJ1-1; D unclear. Trimming stripped 5 bases from V and 1 base from J, with 8 bases between. The CDR3 is made up of 13 amino acids. In DNA form, the CDR3 reads TGTGCCAGCAGTCGGACGCCGAACACTGAAGCTTTCTTT. It is translated as CASSRTPNTEAFF.

Note on this clone: The same CDR3 is also encoded by other DNA sequences in this sample. The chain couples TRBV10-3 to TRBJ1-5; D unclear. Germline V CDR1 and CDR2: ENHRY, SYGVKD. CDR3 length: 15 residues. The germline V and J ends were trimmed by 0 bases and 5 bases, with 11 bases remaining between them. DNA for the CDR3: TGTGCCATCAGTGAGTCCACCGGCGGGGATCAGCCCCAGCATTTT. Residues: CAISESTGGDQPQHF.

The genes are TRBV24-1 and TRBJ2-5; weak D call: TRBD2 (6 bases). This CDR3 spans 15 amino acids. Trimming stripped 3 bases from V and 4 bases from J, with 14 bases between. The germline CDR1 and CDR2 sequences are KGHDR and SFDVKD. The CDR3 is CATSDKWGDGETQYF. DNA of the CDR3: TGTGCCACCAGTGATAAGTGGGGGGACGGAGAGACCCAGTACTTC.

The CDR3 DNA reads TGCAGTGCTAGTTATCTAGCGGGAGCTACCGGGGAGCTGTTTTTT. It translates to CSASYLAGATGELFF. The chain is built from TRBV20-1 and TRBJ2-2, with 10 bases identical to TRBD2. There are 15 residues in the CDR3. Germline V gives CDR1 DFQATT, CDR2 SNEGSKA (reference sequence). V trimming: 3 bases; J trimming: 5 bases; junction bases outside the gene matches: 6.

This chain connects TRBV27 to TRBJ1-1; TRBD1 is a possible D gene (6 bases). This CDR3 comprises 13 residues. V lost 8 bases to trimming and J lost 1 base, with 11 bases between them. Per germline, CDR1 MNHEY and CDR2 SMNVEV (reference sequence). The DNA of the CDR3 is TGTGCCAGCGGGCAACAGGGGAACACTGAAGCTTTCTTT. This gives the protein CASGQQGNTEAFF.

This clone was seen a handful of times. The chain uses TRBV2 and TRBJ2-3; D unresolved. The CDR3 runs 14 residues. Germline-derived CDR1 and CDR2 are SNHLY and FYNNEI. V gave up 0 bases and J gave up 6 bases, with 10 bases separating them. This chain's CDR3 is CASSEALLGDTQYF. The CDR3 DNA reads as TGTGCCAGCAGTGAAGCGCTTTTGGGTGATACGCAGTATTTT.

Details on this clone: At one end the junction does not follow the germline gene, possibly because of a read error. The chain recombines TRBV10-1 with TRBJ2-5, with D tentatively TRBD1 or TRBD2 (5 bases each). The germline CDR1 and CDR2 sequences are WNHNN and SYGVQD (reference sequence). There are 14 residues in the CDR3. Here the CDR3 reads CASSEEGFQGTQYF. In nucleotides, the CDR3 is TGCGCCAGCAGCGAAGAGGGGTTCCAAGGGACCCAGTACTTC.

The V gene is TRBV19, the J gene TRBJ2-7; weak D call: TRBD1 (5 bases). The CDR3 has 14 amino acids. Looked up from germline, CDR1 is LNHDA and CDR2 is SQIVND (reference sequence). V was trimmed by 2 bases and J by 0 bases, leaving 8 bases between them. CDR3 loop: CASSIRQGSYEQYF. The CDR3, as DNA: TGTGCCAGTAGTATACGGCAGGGCTCCTACGAGCAGTACTTC.

The chain carries TRBV30 and TRBJ2-2; 10 bases fit TRBD2. The CDR3 contains 15 residues. Germline CDR1 GTSNPN, CDR2 SVGIG (reference sequence). Trimming removed 5 bases from V and 8 bases from J; junction bases left unmatched: 11. As DNA, the CDR3 is TGTGCCTGGGAGGTGGCTAGCGGGAGCCGAGGGGAGCTGTTTTTT. Protein product: CAWEVASGSRGELFF.

The J gene is TRBJ1-6, the V gene TRBV12-3 or TRBV12-4; D unclear. V was shortened by 6 bases and J by 9 bases, with 12 bases between the two germline ends. CDR3 length: 13 residues. Written as DNA, the CDR3 is TGTGCCAGCAGGAAGAGGAGGTTTTCACCCCTCCACTTT. Translation gives CASRKRRFSPLHF.

This clone was counted at least ten times. The V gene is TRBV19, the J gene TRBJ1-5, with 9 bases that match TRBD1. This CDR3 contains 15 residues. Unmatched junction bases numbered 6, after V lost 5 bases and J lost 4 bases. The germline CDR1 and CDR2 sequences are LNHDA and SQIVND (reference sequence). The CDR3 DNA sequence: TGTGCCAGTAGTCGGACAGGGGTCCCTAATCAGCCCCAGCATTTT. It codes for CASSRTGVPNQPQHF.

The rearrangement uses TRBV2 and TRBJ1-4, with D possibly matching TRBD1 (6 bases). V shed 8 bases and J shed 5 bases, with 21 bases lying between them. The germline V gene has CDR1 SNHLY and CDR2 FYNNEI. This CDR3 is 16 amino acids long. CDR3 sequence: CASWKGVRTGNEKLFF. The DNA for the CDR3 is TGTGCCAGCTGGAAGGGGGTGCGGACGGGGAATGAAAAACTGTTTTTT.

CDR3 loop: CASSGHRGDGYTF. CDR3 DNA: TGTGCCAGCAGCGGACACAGGGGGGATGGCTACACCTTC. The chain uses TRBV6-6 and TRBJ1-2; 8 positions agree with TRBD1. The CDR3 sequence is 13 residues long. Looked up from germline, CDR1 is MNHNY and CDR2 is SVGAGI (reference sequence). V lost 6 bases, J lost 6 bases, and 6 bases stayed unmatched.